This TCR beta chain was documented in a study of graft-versus-host responses after intestinal transplantation. Study-wide context: Recipients across the board were started on anti-thymocyte globulin induction, then kept on tacrolimus and steroids for approximately three years.

Data came from immunoSEQ multiplex PCR; TCRdb stores just in-frame clones and leaves some out. The sample records fewer than 85,000 clones, 89% being singletons. Study-wide points: Early post-transplant HvG declines were associated with peak circulating GvH clone levels.

A note on this clone: Antigen specificity is unknown.

The germline CDR1 and CDR2 sequences are SGHNT and YENEEA. This CDR3 has 13 amino acids. V lost 2 bases and J 7 bases, leaving 9 bases between the germline ends. The rearrangement links TRBV11-3 to TRBJ2-1; a possible D gene is TRBD2 (5 bases). This receptor was obtained from a human donor who received an intestinal transplant. The sample was unstimulated CD8+ T cells sorted from spleen or lymph node cells, taken before intestinal transplant. CDR3 loop: CASSLSPGNEQFF. The CDR3 DNA reads as TGTGCCAGCAGCTTATCTCCGGGAAATGAGCAGTTCTTC.